The 19 T cell receptor beta chains presented below share a single source sample, sequenced in a study of healthy donors' naive CD4 and CD8 T cells (dated by TCRdb to the mid-2010s). The listed sequencing device is 454 GS FLX Titanium. A previously published linear amplification protocol was used to build the TCR libraries, starting from around 520 ng of total RNA. TCRdb reworked the public reads: Q25 trimming with fastp, MiXCR clone assembly, productive beta chains retained. Rows with one shared CDR3 protein collapse into an entry with the most common genes and DNA. The sample table shows some 190,000 distinct CDR3 sequences, and about four fifths are seen once. The ten largest clones capture roughly 2.4% of the sample. Sequenced input: naive CD4+ and CD8+ T cells sorted from blood, pooled from several donors. The cell subset or site label corresponds to: FACS-sorted naive CD4+ (CD45RO-CD45RA+) and naive CD8+ (CD45RA+CD27bright) T cells. These receptors were taken from a pool of human donors in good health; the sample pools cells from several healthy donors.

This sequence joins TRBV4-1 and TRBJ1-6, with TRBD1 identical over 7 bases. The V and J ends lost 4 bases and 7 bases, in that order; junction bases with no gene match: 13. CDR1 is MGHRA, CDR2 YSYEKL, per germline. The CDR3 consists of 17 residues. The CDR3 loop is CASSRSEQGRENSPLHF. The CDR3, as DNA: TGCGCCAGCAGCCGATCGGAACAGGGGAGGGAGAATTCACCCCTCCACTTT.

The V gene is TRBV29-1, the J gene TRBJ1-1; TRBD1 matches at 7 bases. Germline V gives CDR1 SQVTM, CDR2 ANQGSEA. Trimming cost V 3 bases and J 8 bases; bases outside gene matches: 6. This CDR3 is 12 amino acids long. CDR3 loop: CSVDMTGLEAFF. The DNA for the CDR3 is TGCAGCGTTGATATGACAGGGTTAGAAGCTTTCTTT.

This clonotype showed up just once. CDR3 bases: TGCAGTGCTAGAGATATGGCCTTCGGGGTCACTGAGCAGTTCTTC. Its protein product is CSARDMAFGVTEQFF. The chain employs TRBV20-1 and TRBJ2-1; a weak D match, TRBD2 (5 bases). The germline V gene encodes CDR1 DFQATT and CDR2 SNEGSKA (reference sequence). Trimming stripped 0 bases from V and 9 bases from J, with 18 bases between. The CDR3 runs to 15 residues.

V and J are TRBV6-2 or TRBV6-3 and TRBJ2-7; 10 nucleotides line up with TRBD1. CDR1 and CDR2 from the germline V gene are MNHEY and SVGEGT. The CDR3 is 17 amino acids. J gave up 5 bases and V 6 bases, and 16 bases lay outside the gene matches. The CDR3, as DNA: TGTGCCAGCAGAGCTGGGACAGGGGATTGGATTTTCCACGAGCAGTACTTC. Amino acid sequence: CASRAGTGDWIFHEQYF.

The V gene is TRBV27, the J gene TRBJ2-1, with D maybe TRBD2 (5 bases). The V gene's germline CDR1 is MNHEY and CDR2 SMNVEV (reference sequence). The length of the CDR3 is 13 residues. The V end was cut by 3 bases, the J end by 9 bases, with 12 bases between. For the CDR3, the DNA is TGTGCCAGCAGTTTGGGCGGGTTGGGTGAGCAGTTCTTC. Protein product: CASSLGGLGEQFF.

The chain combines TRBV5-1 with TRBJ2-3; D possibly corresponds to TRBD1 (6 bases). Looked up from germline, CDR1 is SGHRS and CDR2 is YFSETQ. V gave up 2 bases and J gave up 2 bases, with 9 bases separating them. CDR3 length: 14 residues. The CDR3 sequence is CASSLGDNTDTQYF. As DNA, the CDR3 is TGCGCCAGCAGCTTAGGGGACAACACAGATACGCAGTATTTT.

The genes are TRBV19 and TRBJ2-7; 8 bases align to TRBD1. V trimming: 5 bases; J trimming: 4 bases; junction bases outside the gene matches: 13. There are 16 residues in the CDR3. Looked up from germline, CDR1 is LNHDA and CDR2 is SQIVND (reference sequence). The CDR3 DNA follows: TGTGCCAGTAGTCTCCTCTTTCAGGGGGCCAGTTACGAGCAGTACTTC. Translating gives CASSLLFQGASYEQYF.

The chain carries TRBV18 and TRBJ1-5, with a weak D call TRBD1 (6 bases). Trimming stripped 2 bases from V and 3 bases from J, with 11 bases between. The CDR3 runs 15 residues. The germline V gene encodes CDR1 KGHSH and CDR2 LQKENI. CDR3 sequence: CASSPEQGNNQPQHF. For the CDR3, the DNA is TGTGCCAGCTCACCAGAACAGGGAAACAATCAGCCCCAGCATTTT.

This clonotype was seen a single time. J is TRBJ1-1 and V is TRBV12-3 or TRBV12-4; no clear D. This CDR3 has 14 residues. Trimming shortened V by 2 bases and J by 5 bases, and 12 bases separated the two germline ends. The CDR3 is CASSLRLDGTEAFF. CDR3 in DNA: TGTGCCAGCAGTTTAAGGCTGGATGGGACTGAAGCTTTCTTT.

This sequence joins TRBV29-1 and TRBJ1-2; TRBD1 agrees at 8 bases. In germline, CDR1 is SQVTM, CDR2 ANQGSEA. The length of the CDR3 is 14 residues. With V trimmed by 6 bases and J by 7 bases, 13 bases remained unmatched. The CDR3 protein is CSVPPRDRGVGYTF. The CDR3, as DNA: TGCAGCGTCCCTCCCCGCGACAGGGGAGTTGGCTACACCTTC.

This clonotype was detected a few times. Its ends do not fully match the called genes, so a read error is possible. This chain connects TRBV30 to TRBJ2-3; the D is unclear. Germline-derived CDR1 and CDR2 are GTSNPN and SVGIG (reference sequence). CDR3 length equals 13 residues. CDR3 in DNA: TGTGCCAGGAGACCCCCCAGCGCAAATACGCAGTATTTT. It encodes CARRPPSANTQYF.

This clonotype occurred once. The genes are TRBV10-3 and TRBJ1-2; no firm D call. The CDR3 covers 16 residues. Trimming left V 0 bases short and J 8 bases short, with 19 bases between. Germline V gene lookup returns CDR1 ENHRY and CDR2 SYGVKD. The CDR3 DNA is TGTGCCATCAGTGAGTCCCCGATCGGGATCCCTAAAGGCTACACCTTC. Translated: CAISESPIGIPKGYTF.

In this sample, this clonotype turned up a few times. This chain connects TRBV20-1 to TRBJ2-1; D assignment may be TRBD1 or TRBD2 (5 bases each). V was clipped by 3 bases and J by 3 bases, with 9 bases between them. The CDR3 loop spans 13 amino acids. CDR1 and CDR2 from the germline V gene are DFQATT and SNEGSKA (reference sequence). DNA of the CDR3: TGCAGTGCTAGCCGGGGCAGCTACAATGAGCAGTTCTTC. Its protein product is CSASRGSYNEQFF.

This rearrangement joins TRBV2 to TRBJ1-3; D might be TRBD1 (5 bases). Per the germline V gene, CDR1 is SNHLY and CDR2 is FYNNEI. The ends were cut back, 8 bases at V and 2 bases at J, with 10 bases in the middle. This CDR3 spans 13 amino acids. CDR3 protein: CASATETGNTIYF. CDR3 sequence (DNA): TGTGCCAGCGCGACAGAGACTGGAAACACCATATATTTT.

This chain uses TRBV28 with TRBJ2-5, with a weak D call TRBD1 (5 bases). Germline V lookup: CDR1 MDHEN, CDR2 SYDVKM. The CDR3 runs 14 residues. V lost 5 bases to trimming and J lost 7 bases, with 17 bases between them. CDR3 sequence reads: CASSPPQGRGTQYF. Here the CDR3 DNA reads TGTGCCAGCAGTCCCCCGCAGGGAAGGGGGACCCAGTACTTC.

This clonotype occurred once. The genes are TRBV29-1 and TRBJ2-1, with D possibly TRBD1 on 7 matching bases. The CDR3 runs to 13 residues. Germline CDR1 is SQVTM and CDR2 is ANQGSEA. The V end lost 6 bases, the J end lost 3 bases, and 12 bases lay between the germline ends. CDR3 amino acids: CSVTRDSYNEQFF. The CDR3 nucleotides are TGCAGCGTGACGCGGGACAGCTACAATGAGCAGTTCTTC.

This chain connects TRBV12-3 or TRBV12-4 to TRBJ2-5; D remains ambiguous. V was clipped by 6 bases and J by 0 bases, with 5 bases between them. The CDR3 is 12 amino acids. In DNA, the CDR3 is TGTGCCAGCAGCCAGTACCAAGAGACCCAGTACTTC. This translates into CASSQYQETQYF.

This sequence joins TRBV19 and TRBJ1-2, with 9 nucleotides matching TRBD1. The V and J ends lost 5 bases and 7 bases, in that order; junction bases with no gene match: 5. This CDR3 is 13 amino acids long. The germline gives CDR1 LNHDA, CDR2 SQIVND (reference sequence). In DNA, the CDR3 is TGTGCCAGTAGTGACAGGGGGTTTGGTGGCTACACCTTC. This sequence encodes CASSDRGFGGYTF.

V usage is TRBV27 and J usage is TRBJ2-7; D not resolved. CDR3 size: 16 residues. Trimming cost V 5 bases and J 1 base, with 18 bases left between them. Germline V CDR1 and CDR2: MNHEY, SMNVEV (reference sequence). CDR3 sequence: CASSPNRPAHSYEQYF. Here the CDR3 DNA reads TGTGCCAGCAGTCCTAATCGGCCGGCCCATTCCTACGAGCAGTACTTC.